This T cell receptor (beta chain) was sequenced for a study of Ad26.COV2.S vaccination and SARS-CoV-2 variants. Documented treatment: some 20 received Ad26.COV2.S at low or high dose, single or two shots; about 5 received placebo; per-sample allocation not given. Day 63 following the first vaccine or placebo injection was when the samples were taken. This CDR3 spans 13 amino acids. CDR1 and CDR2 from the germline V gene are SGHNT and YENEEA. V was pared by 4 bases and J by 1 base, with 7 bases between. TCRdb's table, derived via immunoSEQ multiplex PCR, lists solely in-frame clones and lacks some. The sample holds about 480,000 clones, about 83% seen once.

The sample in question was peripheral blood, obtained in a trial of Ad26.COV2.S vaccine versus placebo. This clonotype was sampled from a person aged 18-65 years who received the Ad26.COV2.S COVID-19 vaccine or a placebo. The chain has TRBV11-3 and TRBJ1-1; D gene unclear. Here the CDR3 DNA reads TGTGCCAGCAGCTATGCCCGGAACACTGAAGCTTTCTTT. The encoded protein is CASSYARNTEAFF.